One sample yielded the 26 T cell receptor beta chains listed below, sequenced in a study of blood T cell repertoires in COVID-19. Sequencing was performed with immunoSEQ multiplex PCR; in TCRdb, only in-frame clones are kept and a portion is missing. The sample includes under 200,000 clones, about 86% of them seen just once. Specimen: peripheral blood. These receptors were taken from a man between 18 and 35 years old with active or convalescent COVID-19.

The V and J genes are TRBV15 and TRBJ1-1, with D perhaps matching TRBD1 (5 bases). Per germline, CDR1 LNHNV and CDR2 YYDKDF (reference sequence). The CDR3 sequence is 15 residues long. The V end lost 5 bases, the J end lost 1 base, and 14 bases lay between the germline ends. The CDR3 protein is CATSRPQGGNTEAFF. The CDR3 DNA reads TGTGCCACCAGCCGCCCCCAGGGTGGGAACACTGAAGCTTTCTTT.

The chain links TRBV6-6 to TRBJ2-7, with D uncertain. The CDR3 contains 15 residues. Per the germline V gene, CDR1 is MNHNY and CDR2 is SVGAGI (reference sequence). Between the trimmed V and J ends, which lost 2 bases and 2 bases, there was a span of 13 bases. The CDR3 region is CASSYHPRQTYEQYF. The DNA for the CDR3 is TGTGCCAGCAGTTACCACCCTAGGCAGACCTACGAGCAGTACTTC.

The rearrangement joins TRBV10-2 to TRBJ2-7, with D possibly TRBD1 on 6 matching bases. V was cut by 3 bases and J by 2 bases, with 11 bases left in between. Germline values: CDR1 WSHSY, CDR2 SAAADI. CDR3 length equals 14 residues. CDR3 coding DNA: TGCGCCAGCAGTGATGGGGGCCAAGCCTACGAGCAGTACGTC. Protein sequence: CASSDGGQAYEQYV.

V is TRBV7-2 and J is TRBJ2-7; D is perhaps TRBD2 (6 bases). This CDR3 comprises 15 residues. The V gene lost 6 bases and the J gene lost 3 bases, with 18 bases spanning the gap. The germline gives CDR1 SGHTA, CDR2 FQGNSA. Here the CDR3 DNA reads TGTGCCAGCAGACCGACCGGGACTGGAATCTACGAGCAGTACTTC. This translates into CASRPTGTGIYEQYF.

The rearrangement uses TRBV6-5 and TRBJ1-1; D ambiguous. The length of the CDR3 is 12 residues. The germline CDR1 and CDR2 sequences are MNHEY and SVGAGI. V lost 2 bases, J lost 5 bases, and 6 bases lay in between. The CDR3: CASSYGGTEAFF. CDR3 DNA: TGTGCCAGCAGTTACGGCGGGACTGAAGCTTTCTTT.

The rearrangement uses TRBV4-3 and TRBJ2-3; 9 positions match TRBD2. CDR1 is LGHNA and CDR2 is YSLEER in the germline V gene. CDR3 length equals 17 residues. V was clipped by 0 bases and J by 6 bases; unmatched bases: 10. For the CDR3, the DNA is TGCGCCAGCAGCCAAGATCGGGCGGGAGGGCCAGGGGATACGCAGTATTTT. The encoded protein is CASSQDRAGGPGDTQYF.

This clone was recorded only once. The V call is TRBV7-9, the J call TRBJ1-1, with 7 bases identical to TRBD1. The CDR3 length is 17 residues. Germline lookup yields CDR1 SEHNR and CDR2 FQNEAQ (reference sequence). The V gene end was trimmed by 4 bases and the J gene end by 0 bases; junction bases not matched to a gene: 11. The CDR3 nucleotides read TGTGCCAGCAGCTCAAGCGAGGGGGCGGATATGAACACTGAAGCTTTCTTT. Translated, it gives CASSSSEGADMNTEAFF.

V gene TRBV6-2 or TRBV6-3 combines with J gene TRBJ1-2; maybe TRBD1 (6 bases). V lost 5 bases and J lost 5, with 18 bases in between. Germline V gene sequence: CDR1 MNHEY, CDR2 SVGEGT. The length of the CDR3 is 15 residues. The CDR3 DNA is TGTGCCAGCAGTCAACGGAAGGACAGCCGGTATGGCTACACCTTC. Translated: CASSQRKDSRYGYTF.

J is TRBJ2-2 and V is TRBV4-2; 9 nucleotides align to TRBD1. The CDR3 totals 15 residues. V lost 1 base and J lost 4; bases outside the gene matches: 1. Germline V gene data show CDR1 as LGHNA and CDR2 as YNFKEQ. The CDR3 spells CASSQGQGGTGELFF. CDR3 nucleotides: TGTGCCAGCAGCCAAGGACAGGGGGGCACCGGGGAGCTGTTTTTT.

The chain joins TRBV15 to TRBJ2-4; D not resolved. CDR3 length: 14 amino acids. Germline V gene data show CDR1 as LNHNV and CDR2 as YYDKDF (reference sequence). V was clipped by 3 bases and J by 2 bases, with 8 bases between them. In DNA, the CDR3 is TGTGCCACCAGCAGTTACAGACCCAAAAACATTCAGTACTTC. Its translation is CATSSYRPKNIQYF.

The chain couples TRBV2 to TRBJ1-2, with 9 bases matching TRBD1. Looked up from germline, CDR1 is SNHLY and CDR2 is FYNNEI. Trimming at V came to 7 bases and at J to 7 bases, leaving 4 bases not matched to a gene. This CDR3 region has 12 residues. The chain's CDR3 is CASKTGGVGYTF. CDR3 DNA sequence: TGTGCCAGCAAGACAGGGGGTGTTGGCTACACCTTC.

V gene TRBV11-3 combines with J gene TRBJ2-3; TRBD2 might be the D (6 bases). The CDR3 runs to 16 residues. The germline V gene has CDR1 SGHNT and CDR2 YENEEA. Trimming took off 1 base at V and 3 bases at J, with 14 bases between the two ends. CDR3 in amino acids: CASSLGRTGDTDTQYF. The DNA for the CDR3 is TGTGCCAGCAGCTTAGGTCGGACGGGAGATACAGATACGCAGTATTTT.

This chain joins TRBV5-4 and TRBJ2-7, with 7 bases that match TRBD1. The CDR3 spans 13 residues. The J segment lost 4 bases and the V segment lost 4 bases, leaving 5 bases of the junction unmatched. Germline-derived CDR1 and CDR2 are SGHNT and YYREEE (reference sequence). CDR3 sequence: CASSVLQGYEQYF. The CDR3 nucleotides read TGTGCCAGCAGCGTATTACAGGGGTACGAGCAGTACTTC.

The CDR3 reads CASSDRPYEQYF. Written as DNA, the CDR3 is TGTGCCAGCAGTGACAGGCCCTACGAGCAGTACTTC. This rearrangement joins TRBV6-1 to TRBJ2-7; D is undetermined. The CDR3 is 12 residues long. The V and J ends lost 3 bases and 2 bases respectively, with 5 bases between them. Germline lookup yields CDR1 MNHNS and CDR2 SASEGT.

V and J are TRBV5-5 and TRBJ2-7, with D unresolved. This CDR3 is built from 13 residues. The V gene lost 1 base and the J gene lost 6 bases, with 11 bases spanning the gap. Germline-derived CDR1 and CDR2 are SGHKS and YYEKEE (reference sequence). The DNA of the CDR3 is TGTGCCAGCAGCTTGAAGTTGTCGGGCGAGCAGTACTTC. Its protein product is CASSLKLSGEQYF.

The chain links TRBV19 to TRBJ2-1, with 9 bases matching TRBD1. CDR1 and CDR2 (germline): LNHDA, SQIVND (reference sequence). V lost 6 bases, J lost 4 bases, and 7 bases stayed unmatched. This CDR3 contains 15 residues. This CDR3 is CASSLGQGPYNEQFF. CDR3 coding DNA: TGTGCCAGTAGCTTGGGACAGGGACCATACAATGAGCAGTTCTTC.

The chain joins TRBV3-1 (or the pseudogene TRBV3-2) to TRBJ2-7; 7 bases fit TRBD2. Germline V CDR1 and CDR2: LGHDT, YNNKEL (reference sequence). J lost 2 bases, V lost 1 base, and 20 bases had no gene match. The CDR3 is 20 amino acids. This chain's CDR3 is CASSQVTAYIHAGETYEQYV. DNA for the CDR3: TGTGCCAGCAGCCAAGTTACCGCGTACATTCACGCGGGGGAAACCTACGAGCAGTACGTC.

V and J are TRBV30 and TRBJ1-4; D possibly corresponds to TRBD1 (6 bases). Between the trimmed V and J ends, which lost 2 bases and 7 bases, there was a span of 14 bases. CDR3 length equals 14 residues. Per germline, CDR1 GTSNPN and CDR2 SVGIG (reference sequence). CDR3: CAWSPTGRGEKLFF. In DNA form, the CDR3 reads TGTGCCTGGAGTCCCACGGGCAGGGGTGAAAAACTGTTTTTT.

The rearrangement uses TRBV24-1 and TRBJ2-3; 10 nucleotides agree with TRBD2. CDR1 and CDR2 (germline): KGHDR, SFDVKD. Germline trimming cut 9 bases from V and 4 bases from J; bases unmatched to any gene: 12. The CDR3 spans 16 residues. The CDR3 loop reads CATADSSGSGADTQYF. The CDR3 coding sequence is TGTGCCACCGCAGACTCTAGCGGGAGTGGCGCAGATACGCAGTATTTT.

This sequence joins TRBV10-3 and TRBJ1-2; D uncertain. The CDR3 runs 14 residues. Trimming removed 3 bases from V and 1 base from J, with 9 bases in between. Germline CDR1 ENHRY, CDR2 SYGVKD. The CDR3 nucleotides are TGTGCCATCAGTGAAGTAGAGTTTAACTATGGCTACACCTTC. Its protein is CAISEVEFNYGYTF.

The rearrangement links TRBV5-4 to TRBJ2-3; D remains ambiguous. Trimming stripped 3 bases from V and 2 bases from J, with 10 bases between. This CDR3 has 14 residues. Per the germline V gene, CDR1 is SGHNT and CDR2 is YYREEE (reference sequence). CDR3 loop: CASSSPEPTDTQYF. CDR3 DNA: TGTGCCAGCAGCTCTCCCGAGCCCACAGATACGCAGTATTTT.

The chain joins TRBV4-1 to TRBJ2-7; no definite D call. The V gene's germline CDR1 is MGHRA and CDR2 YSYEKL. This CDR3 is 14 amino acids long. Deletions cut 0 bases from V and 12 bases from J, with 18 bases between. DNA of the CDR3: TGCGCCAGCAGCCAAGAGGATACCAACCGAGCGCGGTACTTC. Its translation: CASSQEDTNRARYF.

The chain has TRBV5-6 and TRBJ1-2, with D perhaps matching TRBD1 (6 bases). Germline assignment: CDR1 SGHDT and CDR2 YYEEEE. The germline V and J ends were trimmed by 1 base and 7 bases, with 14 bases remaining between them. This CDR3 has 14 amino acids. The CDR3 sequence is CASSLSRKGVGYTF. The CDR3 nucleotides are TGTGCCAGCAGCTTGAGTCGTAAGGGGGTTGGCTACACCTTC.

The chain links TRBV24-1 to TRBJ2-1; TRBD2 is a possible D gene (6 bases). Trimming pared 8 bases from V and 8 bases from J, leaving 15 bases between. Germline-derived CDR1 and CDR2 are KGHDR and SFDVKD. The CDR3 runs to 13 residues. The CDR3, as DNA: TGTGCCACCAATGGAGGGCCTATGGATGAGCAGTTCTTC. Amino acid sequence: CATNGGPMDEQFF.

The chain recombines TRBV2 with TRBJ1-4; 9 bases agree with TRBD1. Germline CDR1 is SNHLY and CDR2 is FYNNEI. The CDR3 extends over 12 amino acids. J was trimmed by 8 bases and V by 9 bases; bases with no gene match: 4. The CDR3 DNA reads TGTGCCAGTTACGGGACAGGGGAAAAACTGTTTTTT. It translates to CASYGTGEKLFF.

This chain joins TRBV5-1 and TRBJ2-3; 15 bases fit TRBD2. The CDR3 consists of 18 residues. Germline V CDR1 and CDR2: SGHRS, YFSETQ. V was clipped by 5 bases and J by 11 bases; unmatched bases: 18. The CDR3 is CASRPRTSGRAGQEGQYF. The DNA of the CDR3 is TGCGCCAGCAGACCACGGACTAGCGGGAGGGCCGGCCAGGAGGGGCAGTATTTT.